This entry lists 15 T cell receptor beta chains sequenced from one sample in a study of blood T cell repertoires in COVID-19. TCRdb keeps only in-frame clones here, not all; method: immunoSEQ multiplex PCR. The data hold some 490,000 clones, with roughly nine tenths observed a single time. Sequencing was carried out using PBMCs or T cells enriched from blood (not recorded which). The receptors were gathered from a woman between 55 and 75 years old who had recovered from COVID-19.

The V and J genes are TRBV29-1 and TRBJ1-1; tentative D call: TRBD1 (5 bases). The CDR3 is 12 amino acids. The ends were cut back, 6 bases at V and 3 bases at J, with 11 bases in the middle. Germline CDR1 and CDR2: SQVTM and ANQGSEA. The CDR3 DNA follows: TGCAGCGTCCTCCAGGGATACACTGAAGCTTTCTTT. Translated: CSVLQGYTEAFF. The whole variable domain, remainder taken from reference TRBV29-1 and TRBJ1-1, is SAVISQKPSRDICQRGTSLTIQCQVDSQVTMMFWYRQQPGQSLTLIATANQGSEATYESGFVIDKFPISRPNLTFSTLTVSNMSPEDSSIYLCSVLQGYTEAFFGQGTRLTVV.

This clone was found once. This chain connects TRBV27 to TRBJ1-1; 7 positions agree with TRBD1. The germline V gene has CDR1 MNHEY and CDR2 SMNVEV (reference sequence). J was trimmed by 3 bases and V by 7 bases; bases with no gene match: 14. CDR3 size: 16 residues. The CDR3 DNA reads as TGTGCCAGCACCTCCTCCCCCCCCCAGGGGGACACTGAAGCTTTCTTT. This translates into CASTSSPPQGDTEAFF.

The gene calls are TRBV2 and TRBJ1-5, with D possibly TRBD1 on 6 matching bases. The CDR3 has 15 amino acids. The V gene lost 6 bases and the J gene lost 2 bases, with 14 bases spanning the gap. CDR1 is SNHLY and CDR2 is FYNNEI in the germline V gene. CDR3 region: CASSFQGLGNQPQHF. The CDR3 DNA reads as TGTGCCAGCAGCTTTCAGGGGTTAGGCAATCAGCCCCAGCATTTT.

Here the CDR3 reads CASSPDRDYGYTF. CDR3 sequence (DNA): TGTGCCAGCAGTCCTGACAGGGACTATGGCTACACCTTC. This rearrangement joins TRBV5-6 to TRBJ1-2; 7 bases line up with TRBD1. This CDR3 contains 13 residues. J gave up 3 bases and V 5 bases, and 4 bases lay outside the gene matches. CDR1 is SGHDT and CDR2 is YYEEEE in the germline V gene.

The chain recombines TRBV24-1 with TRBJ1-2, with TRBD1 identical over 8 bases. The CDR3 loop spans 15 amino acids. The J segment lost 7 bases and the V segment lost 3 bases, leaving 9 bases of the junction unmatched. Germline V gene sequence: CDR1 KGHDR, CDR2 SFDVKD. The CDR3 loop is CATSDRGRGRGGYTF. CDR3 DNA: TGTGCCACCAGTGATAGAGGCAGGGGGCGCGGTGGCTACACCTTC.

The chain couples TRBV6-5 to TRBJ1-2; no definite D call. CDR1 and CDR2 (germline): MNHEY, SVGAGI. V lost 6 bases, J lost 8 bases, and 19 bases lay in between. The CDR3 extends over 14 amino acids. The CDR3 loop reads CASSPEGGRWGYTF. CDR3 nucleotides: TGTGCCAGCAGCCCAGAGGGTGGCCGGTGGGGCTACACCTTC.

The V call is TRBV27, the J call TRBJ1-5; TRBD1 is a possible D gene (6 bases). This CDR3 region has 16 residues. Between the trimmed V and J ends, which lost 1 base and 9 bases, there was a span of 19 bases. Germline-derived CDR1 and CDR2 are MNHEY and SMNVEV (reference sequence). The CDR3 region is CASSLLWGQLPGPQHF. As DNA, the CDR3 is TGTGCCAGCAGTTTATTATGGGGGCAGCTACCCGGGCCCCAGCATTTT.

This chain connects TRBV3-1 (or the pseudogene TRBV3-2) to TRBJ1-3, with D unresolved. This CDR3 has 14 amino acids. V shed 1 base and J shed 0 bases, with 4 bases lying between them. Germline lookup yields CDR1 LGHDT and CDR2 YNNKEL (reference sequence). CDR3 amino acids: CASSQGASGNTIYF. The CDR3 DNA reads TGTGCCAGCAGCCAAGGAGCCTCTGGAAACACCATATATTTT.

The chain has TRBV5-4 and TRBJ1-2; weak D call: TRBD1 (5 bases). This CDR3 region has 14 residues. Germline V lookup: CDR1 SGHNT, CDR2 YYREEE (reference sequence). The V and J ends lost 2 bases and 3 bases respectively, with 11 bases between them. Here the CDR3 reads CASSFGGEDYGYTF. In DNA form, the CDR3 reads TGTGCCAGCAGCTTCGGGGGAGAGGACTATGGCTACACCTTC.

This clone occurred a few times. The genes are TRBV10-1 and TRBJ2-2, with 11 bases matching TRBD1. Germline assignment: CDR1 WNHNN and CDR2 SYGVQD (reference sequence). The length of the CDR3 is 15 residues. V shed 0 bases, J shed 6 bases, and the junction held 0 bases outside the gene matches. The CDR3 sequence: CASSESGQGAGELFF. CDR3 DNA sequence: TGCGCCAGCAGTGAGTCGGGACAGGGGGCCGGGGAGCTGTTTTTT.

The chain carries TRBV5-1 and TRBJ2-3, with 7 bases that match TRBD2. This CDR3 is 16 amino acids long. Germline V gives CDR1 SGHRS, CDR2 YFSETQ. After removal of 4 bases from V and 1 base from J, the junction contained 9 bases not matched to a gene. The CDR3 reads CASSPQWGGGTDTQYF. The CDR3, as DNA: TGCGCCAGCAGCCCCCAATGGGGGGGAGGCACAGATACGCAGTATTTT.

This clone has only one observation. V usage is TRBV5-1 and J usage is TRBJ2-5; 8 bases are a match to TRBD1. The germline V gene encodes CDR1 SGHRS and CDR2 YFSETQ. V trimming: 3 bases; J trimming: 4 bases; junction bases outside the gene matches: 2. This CDR3 has 13 amino acids. CDR3 region: CASSSQGGETQYF. CDR3 DNA sequence: TGCGCCAGCAGCTCACAGGGGGGAGAGACCCAGTACTTC. Looking up the rest from reference TRBV5-1 and TRBJ2-5 gives the full variable domain: KAGVTQTPRYLIKTRGQQVTLSCSPISGHRSVSWYQQTPGQGLQFLFEYFSETQRNKGNFPGRFSGRQFSNSRSEMNVSTLELGDSALYLCASSSQGGETQYFGPGTRLLVL.

The rearrangement joins TRBV15 to TRBJ2-7; 7 bases are shared with TRBD1. This CDR3 comprises 15 residues. With 0 bases clipped from V and 2 bases from J, the junction kept 4 bases outside the gene matches. Germline CDR1 reads LNHNV; CDR2 reads YYDKDF (reference sequence). This CDR3 reads CATSRDRQGAYEQYF. CDR3 sequence (DNA): TGTGCCACCAGCAGAGACCGACAGGGAGCCTACGAGCAGTACTTC.

The chain joins TRBV18 to TRBJ2-7; 8 nucleotides agree with TRBD1. This CDR3 has 13 residues. V dropped 5 bases and J dropped 3; count of bases not matched to a gene: 3. The germline CDR1 and CDR2 sequences are KGHSH and LQKENI. The CDR3 nucleotides read TGTGCCAGCTCAAAGACAGGGGACTACGAGCAGTACTTC. It yields the protein CASSKTGDYEQYF. Variable domain in full (rest from reference TRBV18 and TRBJ2-7): NAGVMQNPRHLVRRRGQEARLRCSPMKGHSHVYWYRQLPEEGLKFMVYLQKENIIDESGMPKERFSAEFPKEGPSILRIQQVVRGDSAAYFCASSKTGDYEQYFGPGTRLTVT.

The chain is built from TRBV4-2 and TRBJ1-1; TRBD1 is a possible D gene (5 bases). The ends were cut back, 4 bases at V and 5 bases at J, with 14 bases in the middle. In germline, CDR1 is LGHNA, CDR2 YNFKEQ. The CDR3 totals 14 residues. CDR3 protein: CASSPEGSLTEAFF. The DNA of the CDR3 is TGTGCCAGCAGCCCGGAGGGGAGTCTAACTGAAGCTTTCTTT.